The source of this T cell receptor beta chain is a study of cytomegalovirus exposure and HLA in healthy donors. Findings and caveats of the study: The classifier, whose performance was assessed in both the original and validation cohorts, reportedly diagnosed cytomegalovirus status with high specificity and sensitivity. The study listed 164 cytomegalovirus-associated TCR beta chains. Testing in vitro showed a few CMV-associated chains specific for CMV antigens.

The J segment lost 0 bases and the V segment lost 4 bases, leaving 16 bases of the junction unmatched. Germline V gene lookup returns CDR1 SGHVS and CDR2 FNYEAQ. The CDR3 consists of 19 residues. Comment on this clone: No antigen is known for it.

Sequencing was performed with immunoSEQ multiplex PCR; in TCRdb, only in-frame clones are kept and a portion is missing. The sample contains some 200,000 clones, about 93% of which appear only once. Separate from the roughly 700-subject first cohort was the roughly 130-subject validation cohort, to which the donors belonged. Sequencing input: PBMCs. V usage is TRBV7-6 and J usage is TRBJ1-2; 8 positions agree with TRBD1. The receptor was isolated from a woman under 30 in good health and CMV-seronegative. The CDR3 region has the DNA TGTGCCAGCAGCTCTACGCCGAAGGGACAGGATAAGTCTAACTATGGCTACACCTTC. This codes for CASSSTPKGQDKSNYGYTF.